The 24 T cell receptor beta chains presented below share a single source sample, sequenced in a study of blood T cell repertoires in COVID-19. Repertoires were generated with immunoSEQ multiplex PCR, while TCRdb's copy carries only in-frame clones and drops some. Of more than 85,000 clones listed, around 90% were seen once; the top ten hold around 4.3%. The material sequenced was peripheral blood. These receptor sequences come from a human donor with COVID-19, enrolled during active disease. The donor label of this sample is uncertain.

The chain recombines TRBV5-4 with TRBJ2-3, with D maybe TRBD2 (6 bases). Germline assignment: CDR1 SGHNT and CDR2 YYREEE (reference sequence). V lost 2 bases and J lost 1, with 11 bases in between. The CDR3 extends over 15 amino acids. The CDR3 sequence is CASSLGTGGTDTQYF. The CDR3 nucleotides are TGTGCCAGCAGCTTAGGGACTGGGGGCACAGATACGCAGTATTTT.

The rearrangement joins TRBV29-1 to TRBJ2-7; TRBD2 aligns across 7 bases. Germline lookup yields CDR1 SQVTM and CDR2 ANQGSEA. V was clipped by 4 bases and J by 3 bases; unmatched bases: 9. The CDR3 is made up of 14 amino acids. The CDR3 here is CSVGIREARYEQYF. CDR3 DNA: TGCAGCGTTGGTATCCGGGAGGCCCGCTACGAGCAGTACTTC.

The rearrangement joins TRBV5-1 to TRBJ2-7; D may be TRBD2 (5 bases). The germline V and J ends were trimmed by 7 bases and 0 bases, with 8 bases remaining between them. Germline V gene lookup returns CDR1 SGHRS and CDR2 YFSETQ. The CDR3 loop spans 12 amino acids. The CDR3 region is CASGDYSYEQYF. The CDR3 DNA sequence: TGCGCCAGCGGCGACTACTCCTACGAGCAGTACTTC.

J is TRBJ1-4 and V is TRBV18; D is ambiguous. Germline loops: CDR1 KGHSH, CDR2 LQKENI. V was clipped by 1 base and J by 6 bases, with 6 bases between them. The length of the CDR3 is 13 residues. Here the CDR3 DNA reads TGTGCCAGCTCACCACAGGGAGATGAAAAACTGTTTTTT. It yields the protein CASSPQGDEKLFF.

The chain has TRBV2 and TRBJ1-2, with 7 bases that match TRBD1. The V segment lost 7 bases and the J segment 0 bases; nucleotides outside the gene matches: 8. CDR1 and CDR2 (germline): SNHLY, FYNNEI. The CDR3 consists of 15 residues. Here the CDR3 DNA reads TGTGCCAGCACCCGTGACGGGACAGCTAACTATGGCTACACCTTC. It yields the protein CASTRDGTANYGYTF.

The chain links TRBV18 to TRBJ2-3, with 7 positions matching TRBD1. V gave up 3 bases and J gave up 2 bases; unmatched junction bases: 8. This CDR3 has 16 residues. Germline lookup yields CDR1 KGHSH and CDR2 LQKENI. As DNA, the CDR3 is TGTGCCAGCTCACCGCAGACAGGGTCGGACACAGATACGCAGTATTTT. It encodes CASSPQTGSDTDTQYF.

The DNA of the CDR3 is TGTGCTAGTGGAACCACTAGCGGGGACTACAATGAGCAGTTCTTC. This gives the protein CASGTTSGDYNEQFF. The chain couples TRBV12-5 to TRBJ2-1; 10 bases agree with TRBD2. The CDR3 sequence is 15 residues long. V lost 6 bases, J lost 3 bases, and 5 bases stayed unmatched. Germline V gene sequence: CDR1 LGHNT, CDR2 FRNRAP.

V is TRBV24-1 and J is TRBJ1-2; D gene uncertain. Germline-derived CDR1 and CDR2 are KGHDR and SFDVKD. The CDR3 runs to 13 residues. Deletions cut 4 bases from V and 6 bases from J, with 11 bases between. The CDR3 sequence is CATSDYAENGYTF. CDR3 bases: TGTGCCACCAGTGACTACGCCGAGAATGGCTACACCTTC.

The chain is built from TRBV2 and TRBJ2-7, with D maybe TRBD1 (6 bases). Germline V gene sequence: CDR1 SNHLY, CDR2 FYNNEI. The CDR3 sequence is 13 residues long. V was shortened by 7 bases and J by 2 bases, with 12 bases between the two germline ends. The CDR3 nucleotides are TGTGCCAGCATGCGACAGGATACCTACGAGCAGTACTTC. Protein sequence: CASMRQDTYEQYF.

The chain links TRBV30 to TRBJ1-2; weak D call: TRBD1 (6 bases). This CDR3 spans 13 amino acids. The V gene lost 3 bases and the J gene lost 8 bases, with 16 bases spanning the gap. CDR1 and CDR2 from the germline V gene are GTSNPN and SVGIG (reference sequence). CDR3 sequence (DNA): TGTGCCTGGAGCGACAACAGGGATTCCGGCTACACCTTC. It encodes CAWSDNRDSGYTF.

The chain couples TRBV4-1 to TRBJ1-2; TRBD1 agrees at 7 bases. The CDR3 covers 16 residues. In germline, CDR1 is MGHRA, CDR2 YSYEKL. Trimming removed 4 bases from V and 0 bases from J; junction bases left unmatched: 8. CDR3 DNA: TGCGCCAGCAGCCGAGATCGACAGGGCGCTAACTATGGCTACACCTTC. It is translated as CASSRDRQGANYGYTF.

The rearrangement links TRBV9 to TRBJ1-1; weak D call: TRBD1 (6 bases). The V gene lost 2 bases and the J gene lost 2 bases, with 7 bases spanning the gap. Germline loops: CDR1 SGDLS, CDR2 YYNGEE. The CDR3 contains 13 residues. The CDR3 DNA reads as TGTGCCAGCAGCGTGGACAGTAACACTGAAGCTTTCTTT. Translated, it gives CASSVDSNTEAFF.

The gene calls are TRBV15 and TRBJ2-5; 10 bases match TRBD1. J lost 3 bases, V lost 3 bases, and 1 base had no gene match. Germline assignment: CDR1 LNHNV and CDR2 YYDKDF (reference sequence). This CDR3 comprises 14 residues. This CDR3 reads CATSRGQGKETQYF. The CDR3 DNA reads TGTGCCACCAGCAGGGGACAGGGGAAAGAGACCCAGTACTTC.

The rearrangement links TRBV5-1 to TRBJ1-4; D gene ambiguous. The CDR3 has 16 residues. The germline V gene encodes CDR1 SGHRS and CDR2 YFSETQ. Between the trimmed V and J ends, which lost 4 bases and 3 bases, there was a span of 16 bases. The CDR3 DNA follows: TGCGCCAGCAGCCACAGTGTAGATGCTTCTAATGAAAAACTGTTTTTT. This gives the protein CASSHSVDASNEKLFF.

The V call is TRBV12-3 or TRBV12-4, the J call TRBJ1-1; D perhaps matches TRBD1 (6 bases). The CDR3 runs 13 residues. With 6 bases removed from V and 10 bases from J, the gap between germline ends came to 18 bases. For the CDR3, the DNA is TGTGCCAGCAGCCTACAGGGACCCGGTAGAGCTTTCTTT. Translation: CASSLQGPGRAFF.

The chain has TRBV30 and TRBJ2-3; 9 bases are shared with TRBD2. V was clipped by 0 bases and J by 0 bases; unmatched bases: 4. Germline V gives CDR1 GTSNPN, CDR2 SVGIG (reference sequence). CDR3 size: 16 residues. CDR3 sequence reads: CAWSVGLAGSTDTQYF. The CDR3 DNA follows: TGTGCCTGGAGTGTCGGCCTAGCGGGGAGCACAGATACGCAGTATTTT. Supplemented by reference TRBV30 and TRBJ2-3, the full variable domain reads SQTIHQWPATLVQPVGSPLSLECTVEGTSNPNLYWYRQAAGRGLQLLFYSVGIGQISSEVPQNLSASRPQDRQFILSSKKLLLSDSGFYLCAWSVGLAGSTDTQYFGPGTRLTVL.

V gene TRBV18 combines with J gene TRBJ1-1, with unresolved D. The V end lost 3 bases, the J end lost 1 base, and 12 bases lay between the germline ends. CDR1 KGHSH and CDR2 LQKENI come from the germline V gene. The CDR3 consists of 15 residues. The CDR3 sequence is CASSPWGGGNTEAFF. The CDR3 nucleotides are TGTGCCAGCTCACCTTGGGGAGGAGGGAACACTGAAGCTTTCTTT.

This clone was detected only a few times. This chain uses TRBV27 with TRBJ2-3; 9 bases are shared with TRBD2. Looked up from germline, CDR1 is MNHEY and CDR2 is SMNVEV (reference sequence). The CDR3 has 15 residues. With V trimmed by 2 bases and J by 4 bases, 4 bases remained unmatched. The CDR3 sequence is CASSLMTSGADTQYF. The DNA for the CDR3 is TGTGCCAGCAGTTTAATGACTAGCGGTGCAGATACGCAGTATTTT.

This clone was observed a few times. V gene TRBV4-2 combines with J gene TRBJ1-1; TRBD1 aligns across 8 bases. The CDR3 has 15 amino acids. Unmatched junction bases numbered 5, after V lost 4 bases and J lost 1 base. The germline V gene encodes CDR1 LGHNA and CDR2 YNFKEQ. As DNA, the CDR3 is TGTGCCAGCAGCCCGCAGGGACAGGCGAACACTGAAGCTTTCTTT. Translating gives CASSPQGQANTEAFF.

This clone was recorded only once. The chain combines TRBV18 with TRBJ2-3; a weak D match, TRBD2 (5 bases). The ends were cut back, 0 bases at V and 4 bases at J, with 14 bases in the middle. The germline V gene encodes CDR1 KGHSH and CDR2 LQKENI. The CDR3 runs to 16 residues. The CDR3 DNA sequence: TGTGCCAGCTCACCACCCTCCGGGAAGGCATCAGATACGCAGTATTTT. This sequence encodes CASSPPSGKASDTQYF.

This chain uses TRBV5-5 with TRBJ1-2, with 9 bases matching TRBD1. The germline V gene encodes CDR1 SGHKS and CDR2 YYEKEE (reference sequence). The CDR3 length is 16 residues. V dropped 4 bases and J dropped 7; count of bases not matched to a gene: 14. In nucleotides, the CDR3 is TGTGCCAGCAGCCCCACAGTAGGACAGGGGATACCTGGCTACACCTTC. Amino acid sequence: CASSPTVGQGIPGYTF.

V gene TRBV30 combines with J gene TRBJ2-5, with 11 nucleotides matching TRBD2. J was trimmed by 4 bases and V by 3 bases; bases with no gene match: 7. Germline values: CDR1 GTSNPN, CDR2 SVGIG (reference sequence). This CDR3 is 15 amino acids long. This CDR3 reads CAWRVGSGRGETQYF. In DNA form, the CDR3 reads TGTGCCTGGAGGGTCGGTAGCGGGAGGGGAGAGACCCAGTACTTC. Filled out from reference TRBV30 and TRBJ2-5, the complete variable domain reads SQTIHQWPATLVQPVGSPLSLECTVEGTSNPNLYWYRQAAGRGLQLLFYSVGIGQISSEVPQNLSASRPQDRQFILSSKKLLLSDSGFYLCAWRVGSGRGETQYFGPGTRLLVL.

The V and J genes are TRBV12-3 or TRBV12-4 and TRBJ1-5; perhaps TRBD1 as D (5 bases). V was trimmed by 7 bases and J by 9 bases, leaving 16 bases between them. The length of the CDR3 is 13 residues. The CDR3 DNA is TGTGCCAGCATATTAAAGGGGCAAGGGCCCCAGCATTTT. Its protein product is CASILKGQGPQHF.

V usage is TRBV27 and J usage is TRBJ1-5; TRBD1 is a possible D gene (5 bases). With 4 bases removed from V and 7 bases from J, the gap between germline ends came to 14 bases. This CDR3 is 14 amino acids long. CDR1 and CDR2 (germline): MNHEY, SMNVEV (reference sequence). Written as DNA, the CDR3 is TGTGCCAGCAGTTACCAGGGATCCGGCCAGCCCCAGCATTTT. This codes for CASSYQGSGQPQHF.